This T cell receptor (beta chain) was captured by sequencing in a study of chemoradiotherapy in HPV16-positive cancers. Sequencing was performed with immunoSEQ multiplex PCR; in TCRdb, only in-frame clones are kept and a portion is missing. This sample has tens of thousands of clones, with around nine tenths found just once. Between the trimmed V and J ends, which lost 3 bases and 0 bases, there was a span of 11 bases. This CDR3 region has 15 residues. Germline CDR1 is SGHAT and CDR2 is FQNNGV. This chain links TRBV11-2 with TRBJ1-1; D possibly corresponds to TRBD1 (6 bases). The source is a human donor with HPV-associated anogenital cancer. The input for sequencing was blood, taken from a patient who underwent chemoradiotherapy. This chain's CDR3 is CASSFPGALNTEAFF. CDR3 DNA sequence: TGTGCCAGCAGCTTTCCGGGGGCCTTGAACACTGAAGCTTTCTTT.